This TCR beta chain was found in a study of human T cells and chemical hapten exposure (dated by TCRdb to about 2021). As for the study more broadly: For sensitization, 2% DPC in acetone was applied to a 2 cm by 2 cm area of upper inner arm skin. The libraries were sequenced as a pool, and the TCR yield per sample differed mostly because of small variations in library volumes within the pool. Throughout the study period of about 23 weeks, patients also received therapeutic DPC doses to the scalp every week. Patient blood was sampled pre-sensitization (week 0) and at 2, 6 and about 24 weeks after DPC sensitization. Alopecia areata with under or over 50% scalp involvement, alopecia totalis and alopecia universalis were represented in the patient cohort, which was mostly female. Blood for TCR sequencing was provided by twenty-nine alopecia patients at one to four time points (pre-sensitization, 2, 6 and 24 weeks). Patch tests used Finn chambers with 0.01% DPC on the upper back, scored after 6 days by International Contact Dermatitis Research Group standards. Peripheral blood TCR repertoire changes were tracked in vivo in alopecia patients during primary and secondary sensitization to the hapten diphenylcyclopropenone (DPC).

V has 4 bases trimmed and J has 5 bases trimmed; junction bases matching no gene number 9. Reading from cysteine to phenylalanine, the CDR3 counts 17 amino acids. This entry keeps only the CDR3 DNA: 51 bases, framed from base 1. CDR1 MNHNS and CDR2 SASEGT are derived from the germline V gene. The sample's time point label, in plain terms: patch test 2, 6 weeks after DPC sensitization. The treatment or condition label here, explained by the study, means: therapeutic diphenylcyclopropenone sensitization with weekly scalp DPC. At every patch-test visit, the blood draw took place before the patch test was put on. Patients were considered eligible if aged 18 to 70, diagnosed with alopecia and deemed suitable for DPC therapy, and patients were excluded if pregnant. Total RNA was extracted from unfractionated whole blood that had been collected in Tempus Blood RNA tubes. This clonotype has only a few counts. The target of this receptor is not known. No base quality information exists; no much larger clone differs at one position.

Libraries were constructed by RACE. The sample was run on a NextSeq 500. During library preparation, unique molecular identifiers were attached to individual cDNA molecules so that TCRs could be counted quantitatively and reproducibly. From each blood RNA sample, both TCR alpha and TCR beta chains were sequenced. From the authors' description of their analysis: A median of roughly 99,000 TCRs per sample was observed, with a range of about 20,000 to 750,000. The Decombinator software suite was used to annotate V, J and CDR3 in the TCR reads. For PS versus PT1 abundance plots, all samples were subsampled to the same number of TCRs (28,000). TCRs were defined as expanded if absent before sensitization and observed at least eight times at the 2-week time point. TCRdb trimmed the raw reads at Q25, called clones with MiXCR and kept productive beta chains. One record per CDR3 amino acid sequence lists the most common genes and DNA. The V and J calls reflect TCRdb's pipeline rather than the authors' work. The sample table records about 110,000 distinct CDR3 sequences; roughly 9% of these occur just once. The top ten clones comprise about 3.1% of the sample.

The paper as a whole reports these results and caveats: Significantly more large CDR3 similarity clusters were formed by expanded TCRs than by pre-sensitization or healthy control sets, consistent with antigen-driven responses. DPC sensitization did not change the number of TCRs with a frequency above 1 in 1000, and there was no evidence of changes in global repertoire structure. All patients had alopecia, a presumed autoimmune disease, so their immune response might differ from that of healthy individuals. Patch test score was positively correlated with the number of PT1 expanded TCRs, with significance at thresholds 8, 16 and 32 but not at 4. After repeated subsampling, the strength of the expansion versus patch-test correlation and the threshold at which it became significant changed.

Specimen: whole blood, collected in connection with sensitization to the hapten diphenylcyclopropenone (DPC). This chain joins TRBV6-1 to TRBJ2-2, with TRBD2 matching 11 junction bases. The origin of this receptor is a woman in her thirties or forties with alopecia areata. Some clones in this sample may be carry-over from other donors' samples. The CDR3 amino acid sequence is: CASSAWGTSGRTGELFF. The DNA sequence reads TGTGCCAGCAGTGCCTGGGGGACTAGCGGACGAACCGGGGAGCTGTTTTTT.